This paragraph covers one T cell receptor beta chain sequence. These data originate in a study of control samples from healthy donors and cancer patients. V lost 2 bases to trimming and J lost 2 bases; unmatched junction nucleotides: 4. This CDR3 contains 15 residues. Germline V gene sequence: CDR1 KGHSH, CDR2 LQKENI. Clones were read by immunoSEQ multiplex PCR, and TCRdb kept only the in-frame ones, dropping some. The sample carries 170,000 or so clones, approximately 92% recorded once. The rearrangement links TRBV18 to TRBJ2-3, with 7 bases that match TRBD2. This clonotype originated in a man between 18 and 35 years old in good health. Sequenced material: blood. Here the CDR3 reads CASSPASGYTDTQYF. The CDR3 DNA reads TGTGCCAGCTCACCAGCTAGCGGCTACACAGATACGCAGTATTTT.